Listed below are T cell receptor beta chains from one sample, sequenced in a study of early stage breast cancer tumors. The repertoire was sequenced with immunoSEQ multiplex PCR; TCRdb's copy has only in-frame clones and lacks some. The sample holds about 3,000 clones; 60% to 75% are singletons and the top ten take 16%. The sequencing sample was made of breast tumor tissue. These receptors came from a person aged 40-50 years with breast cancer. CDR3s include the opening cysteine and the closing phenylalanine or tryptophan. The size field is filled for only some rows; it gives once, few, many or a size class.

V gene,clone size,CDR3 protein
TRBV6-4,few,CASSDSDTGELFF
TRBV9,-,CASSVASGAGRYEQYF
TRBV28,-,CASTTEVADRGETQYF
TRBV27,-,CASSFQPPRDRRNIQYF
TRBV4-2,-,CASSQDRPGGNEQFF
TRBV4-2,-,CASSQDLSPPYEQYF
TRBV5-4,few,CASSLAGGLETQYF
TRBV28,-,CASSLFPGHTNQPQHF
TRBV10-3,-,CAASLGGLTQETQYF
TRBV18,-,CASSPESEGAFF
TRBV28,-,CATKGQYNQPQHF
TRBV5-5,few,CASSFMGLRKVNTEAFF
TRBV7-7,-,CASSRGQGETQYF
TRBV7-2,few,CASSLWSNQPQHF
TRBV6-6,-,CASSLPQETYGYTF
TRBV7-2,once,CASSFSGRGETQYF
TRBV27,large,CASSLAREDNEQFF
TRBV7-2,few,CASSLGGQGSNEQFF
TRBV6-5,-,CASTSSYEQYF
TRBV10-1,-,CASSERLGLEQFF
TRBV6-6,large,CASSYSGQGEKLFF
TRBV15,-,CATSVGKSNTEAFF